Each of the 17 T cell receptor beta chains below was sequenced from the same sample in a study of vaccination effects on CD4 cells after COVID-19. Method: immunoSEQ multiplex PCR; TCRdb's copy keeps in-frame clones and lacks some. The sample shows about 61,000 clones, around 81% of them seen only once. Sequencing was preceded by expansion of antigen-specific CD4+ T cells with viral peptide pools in the ViraFEST assay. Following a roughly 11-day culture, CD4+ T cells were purified. These receptors lack a known antigen. The sample here was CD4+ T cells from PBMCs cultured with HCoV-229E spike peptides, taken before COVID-19 vaccination. Receptors were obtained from a human donor who received a COVID-19 vaccine.

This chain connects TRBV6-5 to TRBJ1-5, with D unresolved. Germline lookup yields CDR1 MNHEY and CDR2 SVGAGI. There are 13 residues in the CDR3. Between the trimmed V and J ends, which lost 6 bases and 9 bases, there was a span of 15 bases. The CDR3 region is CASSRTDLSPQHF. DNA of the CDR3: TGTGCCAGCAGCCGGACTGACCTATCGCCCCAGCATTTT.

The chain uses TRBV5-1 and TRBJ2-5, with a tentative D call TRBD2 (6 bases). Per the germline V gene, CDR1 is SGHRS and CDR2 is YFSETQ. V dropped 2 bases and J dropped 0 bases, with 17 bases sitting between them. The CDR3 extends over 17 amino acids. CDR3 protein: CASSFYPGEADQETQYF. Written as DNA, the CDR3 is TGCGCCAGCAGCTTTTATCCGGGGGAGGCCGACCAAGAGACCCAGTACTTC.

The rearrangement uses TRBV25-1 and TRBJ1-1, with 11 bases identical to TRBD1. Germline lookup yields CDR1 MGHDK and CDR2 SYGVNS. This CDR3 is built from 16 residues. V shed 4 bases, J shed 1 base, and the junction held 5 bases outside the gene matches. The CDR3 coding sequence is TGTGCCAGCAGTGCCGGGACAGGGGGAGGGAACACTGAAGCTTTCTTT. Its translation is CASSAGTGGGNTEAFF.

J is TRBJ1-4 and V is TRBV6-5; TRBD1 aligns across 9 bases. Germline V lookup: CDR1 MNHEY, CDR2 SVGAGI. CDR3 length: 16 residues. With V trimmed by 4 bases and J by 15 bases, 18 bases remained unmatched. CDR3 bases: TGTGCCAGCAGTTCAGAGAACAGGGGGCGTCGGGGTTTGGTGTTTTTT. This codes for CASSSENRGRRGLVFF.

This clone was detected only a few times. This rearrangement joins TRBV5-8 to TRBJ1-5; D is unclear. Trimming shortened V by 2 bases and J by 7 bases, and 10 bases separated the two germline ends. The CDR3 extends over 13 amino acids. Germline V gene lookup returns CDR1 SGHTS and CDR2 YDEGEE. The CDR3 DNA sequence: TGTGCCAGCAGCTTAGGGATAGGGCAGCCCCAGCATTTT. It specifies CASSLGIGQPQHF. The full variable domain, rest sourced from reference TRBV5-8 and TRBJ1-5, is EAGVTQSPTHLIKTRGQQATLRCSPISGHTSVYWYQQALGLGLQFLLWYDEGEERNRGNFPPRFSGRQFPNYSSELNVNALELEDSALYLCASSLGIGQPQHFGDGTRLSIL.

The J gene is TRBJ2-2, the V gene TRBV11-3; no definite D call. The CDR3 has 12 residues. V lost 5 bases and J lost 7, with 8 bases in between. From germline, CDR1 is SGHNT and CDR2 YENEEA. CDR3 region: CASSQEGGELFF. Written as DNA, the CDR3 is TGTGCCAGCAGCCAGGAAGGCGGGGAGCTGTTTTTT.

V gene TRBV11-3 combines with J gene TRBJ2-5; 7 bases match TRBD2. Trimming cost V 1 base and J 5 bases; bases outside gene matches: 7. The CDR3 runs 15 residues. The germline CDR1 and CDR2 sequences are SGHNT and YENEEA. The CDR3 sequence is CASSLGAGREETQYF. The CDR3, as DNA: TGTGCCAGCAGCTTAGGGGCAGGGCGGGAGGAGACCCAGTACTTC.

The rearrangement uses TRBV30 and TRBJ2-5, with 8 bases that match TRBD1. Germline V gives CDR1 GTSNPN, CDR2 SVGIG (reference sequence). V lost 5 bases to trimming and J lost 1 base; unmatched junction nucleotides: 3. This CDR3 comprises 13 residues. CDR3 DNA sequence: TGTGCCTGGGACAGGGGCTTCCAAGAGACCCAGTACTTC. The encoded protein is CAWDRGFQETQYF.

The chain couples TRBV5-1 to TRBJ2-1; the match to TRBD2 covers 10 bases. Germline CDR1 reads SGHRS; CDR2 reads YFSETQ. Trimming at V came to 1 base and at J to 4 bases, leaving 2 bases not matched to a gene. The CDR3 has 15 residues. The CDR3 nucleotides read TGCGCCAGCAGCTTGACTAGCGGGGCTTACAATGAGCAGTTCTTC. Translated, it gives CASSLTSGAYNEQFF.

The chain joins TRBV2 to TRBJ2-5; 11 bases map to TRBD2. CDR1 is SNHLY, CDR2 FYNNEI, per germline. This CDR3 has 18 residues. V lost 5 bases and J lost 0; bases outside the gene matches: 11. CDR3 in DNA: TGTGCCAGCAGTAAGCGGCTAGCGGGGGGAGGGTACCAAGAGACCCAGTACTTC. Amino acid sequence: CASSKRLAGGGYQETQYF. Based on the CDR3 plus reference TRBV2 and TRBJ2-5, the full variable domain is EPEVTQTPSHQVTQMGQEVILRCVPISNHLYFYWYRQILGQKVEFLVSFYNNEISEKSEIFDDQFSVERPDGSNFTLKIRSTKLEDSAMYFCASSKRLAGGGYQETQYFGPGTRLLVL.

The gene calls are TRBV6-5 and TRBJ1-2; 7 nucleotides line up with TRBD1. Trimming removed 0 bases from V and 5 bases from J; junction bases left unmatched: 3. Germline V gene sequence: CDR1 MNHEY, CDR2 SVGAGI. This CDR3 comprises 14 residues. The CDR3 sequence is CASSYSRGSYGYTF. Here the CDR3 DNA reads TGTGCCAGCAGTTACTCCAGGGGGAGTTATGGCTACACCTTC.

The gene calls are TRBV28 and TRBJ1-2; tentative D call: TRBD1 (6 bases). V lost 5 bases to trimming and J lost 8 bases, with 21 bases between them. The CDR3 is 15 amino acids. The germline gives CDR1 MDHEN, CDR2 SYDVKM. The CDR3 nucleotides read TGTGCCAGCAGTCTCATCCCCCCCGGGACATGGGGCTACACCTTC. Protein: CASSLIPPGTWGYTF.

This clone was counted a single time. This chain links TRBV7-2 with TRBJ1-5, with a weak D call TRBD1 (5 bases). Germline V gene lookup returns CDR1 SGHTA and CDR2 FQGNSA. The ends were cut back, 3 bases at V and 1 base at J, with 13 bases in the middle. The CDR3 loop spans 16 amino acids. The CDR3 is CASSLGGGNSNQPQHF. The CDR3 coding sequence is TGTGCCAGCAGCTTGGGCGGGGGGAACAGCAATCAGCCCCAGCATTTT.

The CDR3 sequence: CASSFVDPDTQYF. The CDR3 DNA reads as TGTGCCAGCAGCTTTGTCGACCCAGATACGCAGTATTTT. V is TRBV5-4 and J is TRBJ2-3; D uncertain. Germline V gene data show CDR1 as SGHNT and CDR2 as YYREEE (reference sequence). The CDR3 totals 13 residues. Between the trimmed V and J ends, which lost 2 bases and 4 bases, there was a span of 8 bases.

This chain uses TRBV7-2 with TRBJ2-1; D possibly corresponds to TRBD1 (5 bases). V lost 0 bases to trimming and J lost 8 bases, with 11 bases between them. The CDR3 is made up of 14 amino acids. Germline CDR1 reads SGHTA; CDR2 reads FQGNSA. CDR3 residues: CASSLAGPWDEQFF. DNA for the CDR3: TGTGCCAGCAGCTTAGCGGGGCCTTGGGATGAGCAGTTCTTC. The full variable domain, rest sourced from reference TRBV7-2 and TRBJ2-1, is GAGVSQSPSNKVTEKGKDVELRCDPISGHTALYWYRQSLGQGLEFLIYFQGNSAPDKSGLPSDRFSAERTGGSVSTLTIQRTQQEDSAVYLCASSLAGPWDEQFFGPGTRLTVL.

The CDR3 DNA is TGTGCCAGCTCACCAGTACCTAGCGGGGTTTACGAGCAGTACGTC. This translates into CASSPVPSGVYEQYV. The chain joins TRBV18 to TRBJ2-7; 9 bases line up with TRBD2. Germline values: CDR1 KGHSH, CDR2 LQKENI. After removal of 2 bases from V and 4 bases from J, the junction contained 6 bases not matched to a gene. CDR3 length: 15 residues.

The chain is built from TRBV29-1 and TRBJ2-1, with 9 bases that match TRBD1. Germline values: CDR1 SQVTM, CDR2 ANQGSEA. Trimming removed 5 bases from V and 5 bases from J; junction bases left unmatched: 4. The CDR3 runs to 13 residues. CDR3 region: CSVSGQGNNEQFF. The CDR3 DNA follows: TGCAGCGTTTCGGGACAGGGTAACAATGAGCAGTTCTTC.